Included here is one T cell receptor beta chain sequence, with context. What it recognizes is unknown. Adult allogeneic hematopoietic cell transplant recipients with steroid-refractory graft-versus-host disease were prospectively enrolled for research autopsy. Sequenced by immunoSEQ multiplex PCR; TCRdb stores in-frame clones only, minus some. The sample holds some 3,400 clones, approximately 79% seen once. The sample comes from a study of tissue T cells after allogeneic stem cell transplantation. Regarding the study as a whole: Anatomically similar tissues had similar TCR repertoires within each patient.

The germline V and J ends were trimmed by 2 bases and 4 bases, with 8 bases remaining between them. Germline CDR1 SGHAT, CDR2 FQNNGV. The length of the CDR3 is 13 residues. The material sequenced was left colon tissue, taken at autopsy. The rearrangement joins TRBV11-2 to TRBJ1-1; no definite D call. The origin of this receptor is a male patient older than 55 with steroid-refractory graft-versus-host disease after an allogeneic stem cell transplant. Some T cells could come from the graft donor. Here the CDR3 DNA reads TGTGCCAGCAGCTTAAACCAAGTCACTGAAGCTTTCTTT. It is translated as CASSLNQVTEAFF.